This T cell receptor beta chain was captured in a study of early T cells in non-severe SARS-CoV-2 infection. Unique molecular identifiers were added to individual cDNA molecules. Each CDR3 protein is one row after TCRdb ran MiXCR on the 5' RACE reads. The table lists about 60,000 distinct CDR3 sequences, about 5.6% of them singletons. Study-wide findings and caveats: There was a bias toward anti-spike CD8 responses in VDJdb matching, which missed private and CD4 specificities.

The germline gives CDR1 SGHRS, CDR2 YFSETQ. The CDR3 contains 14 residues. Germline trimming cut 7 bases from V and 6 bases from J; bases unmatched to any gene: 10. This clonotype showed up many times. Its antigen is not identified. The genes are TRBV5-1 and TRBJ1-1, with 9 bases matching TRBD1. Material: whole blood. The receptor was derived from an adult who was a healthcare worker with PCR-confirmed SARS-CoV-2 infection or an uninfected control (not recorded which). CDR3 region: CASAHRGLGAEAFF. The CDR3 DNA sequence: TGCGCCAGCGCGCACAGGGGGCTGGGAGCTGAAGCTTTCTTT. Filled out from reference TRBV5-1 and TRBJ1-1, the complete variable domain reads KAGVTQTPRYLIKTRGQQVTLSCSPISGHRSVSWYQQTPGQGLQFLFEYFSETQRNKGNFPGRFSGRQFSNSRSEMNVSTLELGDSALYLCASAHRGLGAEAFFGQGTRLTVV.